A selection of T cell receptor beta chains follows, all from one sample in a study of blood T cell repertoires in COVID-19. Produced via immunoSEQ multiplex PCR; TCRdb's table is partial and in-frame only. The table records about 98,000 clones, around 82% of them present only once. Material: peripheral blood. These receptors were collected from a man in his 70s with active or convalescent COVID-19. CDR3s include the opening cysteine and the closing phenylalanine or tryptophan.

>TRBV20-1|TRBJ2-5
CSADSRETQYF
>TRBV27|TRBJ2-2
CASYQLKSGTGGSGELFF
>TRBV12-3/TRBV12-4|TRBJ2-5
CASSPGETQYF
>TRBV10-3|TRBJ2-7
CAIRSGTGTYEQYF
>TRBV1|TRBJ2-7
CTSSQGTGDTYEQYF
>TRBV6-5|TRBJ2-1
CASKAGVSYNEQFF
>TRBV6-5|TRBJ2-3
CASSWASGWGDTQYF
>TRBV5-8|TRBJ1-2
CASRLRGGYGYTF
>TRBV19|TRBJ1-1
CASIKGASEAFF
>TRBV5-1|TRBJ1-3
CASRSGTGTGNTIYF
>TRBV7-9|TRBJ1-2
CASSDYRGASGYTF
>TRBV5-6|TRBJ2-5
CASSSTRLAGVRETQYF
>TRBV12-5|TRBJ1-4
CASGTGTGREKLFF
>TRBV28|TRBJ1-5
CASRQGDQPQHF
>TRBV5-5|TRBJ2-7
CASSLTSGGAYEQYF
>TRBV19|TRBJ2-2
CASSIRGTGELFF
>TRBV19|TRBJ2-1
CASRKQGAGNEQFF
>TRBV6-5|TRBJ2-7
CASSYGAGGLNYEQYF
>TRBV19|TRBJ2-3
CASSTADRAKGTDTQYF
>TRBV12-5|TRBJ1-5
CASGNDRPVDQPQHF
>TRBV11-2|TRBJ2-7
CASSATGTGFSEQYF
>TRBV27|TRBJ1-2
CASSPGVGARGYTF
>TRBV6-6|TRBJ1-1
CASSYGQDTEAFF
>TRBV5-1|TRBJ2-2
CASSVGLAGGQAGELFF
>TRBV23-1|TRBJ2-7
CAKTSGGAFYEQYF
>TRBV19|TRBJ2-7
CASSIRTGRSFEQYF
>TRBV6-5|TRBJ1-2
CASSLTANYGYTF
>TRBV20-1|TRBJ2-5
CSASSGARNQETQYF
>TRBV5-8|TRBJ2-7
CASSLGAGTGGFGEQYF
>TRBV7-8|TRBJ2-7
CASSVRDSSYEQYF
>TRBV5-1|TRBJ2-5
CASSPPRPEETQYF
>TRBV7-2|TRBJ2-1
CASSYRTSGGASYNEQFF
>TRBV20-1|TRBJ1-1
CSARVRSQAFF
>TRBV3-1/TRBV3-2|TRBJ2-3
CASSLSLAGTDTQYF
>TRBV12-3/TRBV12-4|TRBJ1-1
CASSFGTEAFF
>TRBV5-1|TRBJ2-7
CASSASGGYEQYF
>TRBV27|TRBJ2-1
CASSLSGGQGRWLEQFF
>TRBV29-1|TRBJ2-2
CTEGRGRTGELFF
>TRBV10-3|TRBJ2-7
CAITSGGAYEQYF
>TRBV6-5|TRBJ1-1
CASREGANTEAFF
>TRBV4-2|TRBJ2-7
CASSQDPGALPYEQYF
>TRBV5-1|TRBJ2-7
CASKDTGSSNEQYF
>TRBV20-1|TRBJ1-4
CSARGGEKLFF
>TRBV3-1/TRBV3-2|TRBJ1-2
CASSQDQSGRFGYTF
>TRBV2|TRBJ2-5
CASRETGWETQYF
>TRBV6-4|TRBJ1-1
CASSEARGTEAFF
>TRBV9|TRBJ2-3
CASSPRGGPSTDTQYF
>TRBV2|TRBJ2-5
CASSEAGVSQETQYF
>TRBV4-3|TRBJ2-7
CASSQDRGAGWSYEQYF
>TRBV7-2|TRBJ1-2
CASSDGTGVNYGYTF
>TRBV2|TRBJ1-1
CASSSGQHATSTEAFF
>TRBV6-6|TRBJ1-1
CASSLQGVTEAFF
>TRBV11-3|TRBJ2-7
CASSKGMTGGSYEQYF